This entry features one TCR beta chain sequence. Antigen unknown. This CDR3 region has 12 residues. Trimming shortened V by 5 bases and J by 3 bases, and 4 bases separated the two germline ends. CDR1 is MNHEY, CDR2 SVGAGI, per germline. This specimen comes from a study of cytomegalovirus exposure and HLA in healthy donors. Study conclusions and caveats: Within the data, a cluster of highly shared sequence variants was likely a sequencing artifact. Within a later analysis, the majority of CMV-associated TCR beta chains appeared HLA-restricted. There were some V segments, including TRBV6-2 and TRBV6-3, excluded as indistinguishable.

At the time of sampling, donors were nominally healthy, though unrecorded immune exposures were likely. The study ran its PCR with 60 Vbeta and 13 Jbeta primers. Sequencing was performed with immunoSEQ multiplex PCR; in TCRdb, only in-frame clones are kept and a portion is missing. Seen here are tens of thousands of clones, about 72% observed once, and the top ten hold approximately 2.3%. This sequence originates from a man aged 25 to 40 in good health and CMV-seronegative. Sequences were obtained from PBMCs. The chain joins TRBV6-5 to TRBJ1-4; D ambiguous. The CDR3 nucleotides are TGTGCCAGCAGTCCCTCTAATGAAAAACTGTTTTTT. This sequence encodes CASSPSNEKLFF.